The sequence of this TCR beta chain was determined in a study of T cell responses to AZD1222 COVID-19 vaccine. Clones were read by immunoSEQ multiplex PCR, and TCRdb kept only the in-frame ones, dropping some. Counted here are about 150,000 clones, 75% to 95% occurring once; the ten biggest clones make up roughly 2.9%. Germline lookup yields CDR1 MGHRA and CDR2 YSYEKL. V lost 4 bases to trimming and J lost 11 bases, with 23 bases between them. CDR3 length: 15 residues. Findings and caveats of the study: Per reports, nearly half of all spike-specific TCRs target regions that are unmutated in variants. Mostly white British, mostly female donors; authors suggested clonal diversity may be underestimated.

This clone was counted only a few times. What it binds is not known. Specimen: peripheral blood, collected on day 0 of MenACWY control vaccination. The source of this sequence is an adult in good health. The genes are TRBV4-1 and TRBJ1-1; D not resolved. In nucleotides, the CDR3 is TGCGCCAGCAGCCTCTTAGCGGGTGAACGCCGCGGTGCTTTCTTT. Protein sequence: CASSLLAGERRGAFF.